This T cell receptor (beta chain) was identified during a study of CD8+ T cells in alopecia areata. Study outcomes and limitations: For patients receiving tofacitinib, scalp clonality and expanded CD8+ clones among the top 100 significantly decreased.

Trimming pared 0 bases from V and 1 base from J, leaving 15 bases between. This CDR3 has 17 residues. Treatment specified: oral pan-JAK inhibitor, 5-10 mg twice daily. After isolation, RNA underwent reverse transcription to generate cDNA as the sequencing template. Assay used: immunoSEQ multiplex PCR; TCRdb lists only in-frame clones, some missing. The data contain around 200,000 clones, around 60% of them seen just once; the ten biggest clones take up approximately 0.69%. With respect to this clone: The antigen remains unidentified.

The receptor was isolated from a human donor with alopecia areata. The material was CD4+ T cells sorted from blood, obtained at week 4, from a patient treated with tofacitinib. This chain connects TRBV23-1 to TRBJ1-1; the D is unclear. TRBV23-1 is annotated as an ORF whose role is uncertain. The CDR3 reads CASSQSRPAAGNTEAFF. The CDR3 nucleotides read TGCGCCAGCAGTCAATCTAGGCCCGCGGCGGGGAACACTGAAGCTTTCTTT.